What follows are 7 T cell receptor beta chains derived from one specimen sequenced in a study of T cell changes during pregnancy in multiple sclerosis. The repertoire was sequenced with immunoSEQ multiplex PCR; TCRdb's copy has only in-frame clones and lacks some. The sample carries 58,000 or so clones, 92% recorded once. This sample comprised CD4+ T cells from peripheral blood mononuclear cells, obtained in the third trimester of pregnancy. These receptors were obtained from a female donor with multiple sclerosis, enrolled in a pregnancy study.

This clone appeared once. The chain is built from TRBV7-2 and TRBJ1-1; D is perhaps TRBD1 (5 bases). Trimming pared 5 bases from V and 6 bases from J, leaving 13 bases between. The CDR3 extends over 13 amino acids. Per the germline V gene, CDR1 is SGHTA and CDR2 is FQGNSA. The CDR3 DNA reads as TGTGCCAGCAGCCCTCAGGGAAGCGCTGAAGCTTTCTTT. This sequence encodes CASSPQGSAEAFF.

The chain is built from TRBV19 and TRBJ2-7, with D tentatively TRBD2 (5 bases). The germline V and J ends were trimmed by 6 bases and 3 bases, with 15 bases remaining between them. Germline V CDR1 and CDR2: LNHDA, SQIVND (reference sequence). The CDR3 has 14 residues. CDR3 sequence reads: CASSTLGSDYEQYF. Here the CDR3 DNA reads TGTGCCAGTAGCACCCTGGGTAGCGACTACGAGCAGTACTTC. Drawing the rest from reference TRBV19 and TRBJ2-7, the complete variable domain is DGGITQSPKYLFRKEGQNVTLSCEQNLNHDAMYWYRQDPGQGLRLIYYSQIVNDFQKGDIAEGYSVSREKKESFPLTVTSAQKNPTAFYLCASSTLGSDYEQYFGPGTRLTVT.

This clone has a single count. The chain carries TRBV5-4 and TRBJ2-3, with a tentative D call TRBD2 (5 bases). This CDR3 contains 13 residues. The V end lost 4 bases, the J end lost 5 bases, and 11 bases lay between the germline ends. Germline values: CDR1 SGHNT, CDR2 YYREEE (reference sequence). Here the CDR3 DNA reads TGTGCCAGCAGCGGACGGGGTCGAGATACGCAGTATTTT. Amino acids: CASSGRGRDTQYF. The full variable domain, its missing parts supplied by reference TRBV5-4 and TRBJ2-3, is ETGVTQSPTHLIKTRGQQVTLRCSSQSGHNTVSWYQQALGQGPQFIFQYYREEENGRGNFPPRFSGLQFPNYSSELNVNALELDDSALYLCASSGRGRDTQYFGPGTRLTVL.

V and J are TRBV2 and TRBJ1-2; the match to TRBD1 covers 11 bases. CDR1 and CDR2 from the germline V gene are SNHLY and FYNNEI. This CDR3 region has 14 residues. V lost 5 bases, J lost 6 bases, and 5 bases stayed unmatched. The CDR3 loop reads CASSRDRGGHGYTF. CDR3 nucleotides: TGTGCCAGCAGTAGGGACAGGGGGGGCCATGGCTACACCTTC.

The chain couples TRBV7-2 to TRBJ2-7; a weak D match, TRBD2 (5 bases). Germline assignment: CDR1 SGHTA and CDR2 FQGNSA. Trimming took off 8 bases at V and 0 bases at J, with 14 bases between the two ends. The CDR3 loop spans 14 amino acids. The CDR3 DNA is TGTGCCAGCGGCCGGGGTGGATTCTCCTACGAGCAGTACTTC. Protein: CASGRGGFSYEQYF.

V gene TRBV7-9 combines with J gene TRBJ2-3, with unresolved D. Trimming cost V 4 bases and J 4 bases, with 6 bases left between them. The CDR3 totals 12 residues. From germline, CDR1 is SEHNR and CDR2 FQNEAQ (reference sequence). CDR3: CASSSLSDTQYF. For the CDR3, the DNA is TGTGCCAGCAGCTCCCTATCAGATACGCAGTATTTT.

The CDR3 bases are TGTGCCAGCAGCTTTGGACTAGCGGGGGGCTCGGAGACCCAGTACTTC. Translating gives CASSFGLAGGSETQYF. The gene calls are TRBV7-2 and TRBJ2-5; 14 nucleotides line up with TRBD2. The junction had 5 bases not matched to a gene; V was cut back by 3 bases and J by 5 bases. This CDR3 is built from 16 residues. From germline, CDR1 is SGHTA and CDR2 FQGNSA. Full variable domain (remainder filled in from reference TRBV7-2 and TRBJ2-5): GAGVSQSPSNKVTEKGKDVELRCDPISGHTALYWYRQSLGQGLEFLIYFQGNSAPDKSGLPSDRFSAERTGGSVSTLTIQRTQQEDSAVYLCASSFGLAGGSETQYFGPGTRLLVL.